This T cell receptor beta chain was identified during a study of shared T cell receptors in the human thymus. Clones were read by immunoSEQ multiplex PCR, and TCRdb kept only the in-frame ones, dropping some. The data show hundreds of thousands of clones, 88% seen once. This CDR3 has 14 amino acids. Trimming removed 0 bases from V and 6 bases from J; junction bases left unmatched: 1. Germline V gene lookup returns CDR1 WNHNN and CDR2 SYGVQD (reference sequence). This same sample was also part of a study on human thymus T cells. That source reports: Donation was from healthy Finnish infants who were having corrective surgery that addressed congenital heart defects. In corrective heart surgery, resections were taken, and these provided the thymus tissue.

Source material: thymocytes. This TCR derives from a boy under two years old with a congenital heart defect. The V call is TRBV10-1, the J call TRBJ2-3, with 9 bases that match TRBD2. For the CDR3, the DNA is TGCGCCAGCAGTGAGTCTAGCGGGAGCGATACGCAGTATTTT. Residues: CASSESSGSDTQYF.